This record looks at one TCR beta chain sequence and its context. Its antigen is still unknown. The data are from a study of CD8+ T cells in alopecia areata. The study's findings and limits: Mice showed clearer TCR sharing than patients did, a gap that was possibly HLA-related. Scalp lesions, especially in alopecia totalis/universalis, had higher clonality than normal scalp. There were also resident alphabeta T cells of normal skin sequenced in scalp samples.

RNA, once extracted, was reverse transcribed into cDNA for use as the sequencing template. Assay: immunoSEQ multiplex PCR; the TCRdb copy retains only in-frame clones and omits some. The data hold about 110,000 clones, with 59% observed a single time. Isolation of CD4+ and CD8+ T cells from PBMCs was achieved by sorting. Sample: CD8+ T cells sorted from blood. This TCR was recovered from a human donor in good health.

The chain's CDR3 is CASSPPSGLREEKLFF. The DNA for the CDR3 is TGTGCCAGCAGCCCTCCTAGCGGCCTTCGGGAGGAAAAACTGTTTTTT. The chain uses TRBV7-9 and TRBJ1-4; D unclear. The germline CDR1 and CDR2 sequences are SEHNR and FQNEAQ (reference sequence). V lost 5 bases and J 8 bases, leaving 21 bases between the germline ends. CDR3 size: 16 residues. Full variable domain (rest looked up from reference TRBV7-9 and TRBJ1-4): DTGVSQNPRHKITKRGQNVTFRCDPISEHNRLYWYRQTLGQGPEFLTYFQNEAQLEKSRLLSDRFSAERPKGSFSTLEIQRTEQGDSAMYLCASSPPSGLREEKLFFGSGTQLSVL.